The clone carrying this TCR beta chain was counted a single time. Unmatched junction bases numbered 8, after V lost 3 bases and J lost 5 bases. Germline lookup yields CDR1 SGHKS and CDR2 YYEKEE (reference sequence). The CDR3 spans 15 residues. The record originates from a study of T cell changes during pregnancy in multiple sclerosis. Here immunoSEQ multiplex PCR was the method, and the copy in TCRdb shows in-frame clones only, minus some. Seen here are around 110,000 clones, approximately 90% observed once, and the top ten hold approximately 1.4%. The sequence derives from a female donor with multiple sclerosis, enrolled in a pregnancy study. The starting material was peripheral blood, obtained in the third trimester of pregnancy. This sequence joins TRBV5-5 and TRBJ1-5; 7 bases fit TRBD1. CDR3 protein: CASSWGTAWDQPQHF. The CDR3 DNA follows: TGTGCCAGCAGCTGGGGGACAGCTTGGGATCAGCCCCAGCATTTT.